Listed below are T cell receptor beta chains from one sample, sequenced in a study of vaccination effects on CD4 cells after COVID-19. Using immunoSEQ multiplex PCR, the repertoire was profiled, and TCRdb retains in-frame clones only, with some absent. The sample carries tens of thousands of clones, about two thirds recorded once. No antigen has been assigned to these receptors. The sample here was CD4+ T cells from PBMCs cultured with SARS-CoV-2 spike peptides, taken before COVID-19 vaccination. The origin of the receptors is a human donor who received a COVID-19 vaccine. CDR3s include the opening cysteine and the closing phenylalanine or tryptophan. A D gene is named only where the DNA matches it firmly. Clone size is given for some rows only: seen once, a few or many times, or a class if the clone is expanded.

D gene: TRBD1; V gene: TRBV15; clone size: .; CDR3 length: 15; J gene: TRBJ2-7; CDR3 protein: CATSSDRVSTYEQYF; CDR3 DNA: TGTGCCACCAGCAGCGACAGGGTAAGCACCTACGAGCAGTACTTC
D gene: .; V gene: TRBV4-1; clone size: .; CDR3 length: 20; J gene: TRBJ1-5; CDR3 protein: CASSQVGRGARGSSNQPQHF; CDR3 DNA: TGCGCCAGCAGCCAAGTGGGAAGGGGGGCGAGGGGTTCGAGCAATCAGCCCCAGCATTTT
D gene: .; V gene: TRBV11-2; clone size: .; CDR3 length: 15; J gene: TRBJ1-2; CDR3 protein: CASSLESGSHYGYTF; CDR3 DNA: TGTGCCAGCAGCTTAGAGTCTGGCAGTCACTATGGCTACACCTTC
D gene: .; V gene: TRBV7-9; clone size: .; CDR3 length: 13; J gene: TRBJ1-5; CDR3 protein: CASSLGGGQPQHF; CDR3 DNA: TGTGCCAGCAGCTTGGGGGGGGGTCAGCCCCAGCATTTT
D gene: .; V gene: TRBV11-2; clone size: .; CDR3 length: 16; J gene: TRBJ1-3; CDR3 protein: CASSLAHSVSGNTIYF; CDR3 DNA: TGTGCCAGCAGCTTAGCCCACAGCGTCTCTGGAAACACCATATATTTT
D gene: .; V gene: TRBV30; clone size: .; CDR3 length: 13; J gene: TRBJ1-2; CDR3 protein: CAWSESLPYGYTF; CDR3 DNA: TGTGCCTGGAGTGAGTCCCTCCCCTATGGCTACACCTTC
D gene: .; V gene: TRBV25-1; clone size: .; CDR3 length: 16; J gene: TRBJ2-3; CDR3 protein: CASSEGPGQGTDTQYF; CDR3 DNA: TGTGCCAGCAGTGAAGGTCCGGGCCAAGGAACAGATACGCAGTATTTT
D gene: .; V gene: TRBV7-8; clone size: .; CDR3 length: 15; J gene: TRBJ1-2; CDR3 protein: CASSLQVEPNYGYTF; CDR3 DNA: TGTGCCAGCAGCCTTCAAGTAGAACCTAACTATGGCTACACCTTC
D gene: .; V gene: TRBV5-1; clone size: .; CDR3 length: 16; J gene: TRBJ2-2; CDR3 protein: CASSFGSGLNTGELFF; CDR3 DNA: TGCGCCAGCAGCTTTGGCAGTGGCCTCAACACCGGGGAGCTGTTTTTT
D gene: .; V gene: TRBV19; clone size: .; CDR3 length: 12; J gene: TRBJ1-5; CDR3 protein: CASGRTNQPQHF; CDR3 DNA: TGTGCCAGTGGGAGGACCAATCAGCCCCAGCATTTT
D gene: .; V gene: TRBV15; clone size: .; CDR3 length: 14; J gene: TRBJ1-1; CDR3 protein: CATSRSTGNTEAFF; CDR3 DNA: TGTGCCACCAGCAGGTCAACAGGTAACACTGAAGCTTTCTTT
D gene: .; V gene: TRBV4-3; clone size: .; CDR3 length: 15; J gene: TRBJ1-2; CDR3 protein: CASSQGQRTNYGYTF; CDR3 DNA: TGCGCCAGCAGCCAAGGGCAAAGGACAAACTATGGCTACACCTTC
D gene: .; V gene: TRBV24-1; clone size: .; CDR3 length: 16; J gene: TRBJ2-1; CDR3 protein: CATSDFGPRAFNEQFF; CDR3 DNA: TGTGCCACCAGTGATTTTGGCCCTCGGGCTTTCAATGAGCAGTTCTTC
D gene: TRBD1; V gene: TRBV5-1; clone size: .; CDR3 length: 12; J gene: TRBJ2-7; CDR3 protein: CASSFDRDEQYF; CDR3 DNA: TGCGCCAGCAGCTTTGACAGGGATGAGCAGTACTTC
D gene: TRBD1; V gene: TRBV3-1/TRBV3-2; clone size: .; CDR3 length: 13; J gene: TRBJ2-7; CDR3 protein: CASSRQGGYEQYF; CDR3 DNA: TGTGCCAGCAGCCGACAGGGGGGCTACGAGCAGTACTTC
D gene: .; V gene: TRBV11-2; clone size: few; CDR3 length: 13; J gene: TRBJ1-2; CDR3 protein: CASSLAGDYGYTF; CDR3 DNA: TGTGCCAGCAGCTTAGCGGGTGACTATGGCTACACCTTC
D gene: .; V gene: TRBV19; clone size: .; CDR3 length: 16; J gene: TRBJ1-5; CDR3 protein: CASSITGTRGNQPQHF; CDR3 DNA: TGTGCCAGTAGTATAACAGGGACGAGGGGCAATCAGCCCCAGCATTTT
D gene: .; V gene: TRBV6-2/TRBV6-3; clone size: .; CDR3 length: 14; J gene: TRBJ2-3; CDR3 protein: CASSYSQTLDTQYF; CDR3 DNA: TGTGCCAGCAGTTACTCCCAGACCCTTGATACGCAGTATTTT
D gene: TRBD1; V gene: TRBV18; clone size: once; CDR3 length: 16; J gene: TRBJ1-1; CDR3 protein: CASSPTDRGVSTEAFF; CDR3 DNA: TGTGCCAGCTCACCAACCGACAGGGGGGTTAGCACTGAAGCTTTCTTT
D gene: TRBD1; V gene: TRBV10-3; clone size: .; CDR3 length: 12; J gene: TRBJ1-2; CDR3 protein: CAISGTGGGYTF; CDR3 DNA: TGTGCCATCAGTGGGACAGGGGGAGGCTACACCTTC
D gene: TRBD1; V gene: TRBV7-9; clone size: .; CDR3 length: 18; J gene: TRBJ1-1; CDR3 protein: CASSRPGQGAMGTPEAFF; CDR3 DNA: TGTGCCAGCAGCCGCCCGGGACAGGGGGCAATGGGTACCCCTGAAGCTTTCTTT
D gene: .; V gene: TRBV5-1; clone size: few; CDR3 length: 14; J gene: TRBJ2-1; CDR3 protein: CASSSNALNNEQFF; CDR3 DNA: TGCGCCAGCAGCTCGAATGCCCTTAACAATGAGCAGTTCTTC
D gene: .; V gene: TRBV4-1; clone size: .; CDR3 length: 14; J gene: TRBJ2-4; CDR3 protein: CASSQEGAKNIQYF; CDR3 DNA: TGCGCCAGCAGCCAGGAGGGCGCCAAAAACATTCAGTACTTC
D gene: .; V gene: TRBV7-2; clone size: .; CDR3 length: 13; J gene: TRBJ1-1; CDR3 protein: CASRPRLSAEAFF; CDR3 DNA: TGTGCCAGCAGGCCTAGACTCAGCGCTGAAGCTTTCTTT
D gene: TRBD2; V gene: TRBV2; clone size: .; CDR3 length: 13; J gene: TRBJ2-3; CDR3 protein: CANTSELTDTQYF; CDR3 DNA: TGTGCCAACACTAGCGAACTCACAGATACGCAGTATTTT
D gene: .; V gene: TRBV20-1; clone size: once; CDR3 length: 12; J gene: TRBJ2-5; CDR3 protein: CSASGKEETQYF; CDR3 DNA: TGCAGTGCTAGTGGCAAAGAAGAGACCCAGTACTTC
D gene: TRBD2; V gene: TRBV6-5; clone size: .; CDR3 length: 15; J gene: TRBJ2-3; CDR3 protein: CASSYSTAGGNTQYF; CDR3 DNA: TGTGCCAGCAGTTACTCGACTGCGGGAGGGAATACGCAGTATTTT
D gene: TRBD1; V gene: TRBV12-3/TRBV12-4; clone size: many; CDR3 length: 12; J gene: TRBJ1-3; CDR3 protein: CASSRQGGTIYF; CDR3 DNA: TGTGCCAGCAGCCGACAGGGAGGCACCATATATTTT
D gene: .; V gene: TRBV6-5; clone size: .; CDR3 length: 14; J gene: TRBJ2-1; CDR3 protein: CASWSGQQYNEQFF; CDR3 DNA: TGTGCCAGTTGGTCGGGTCAGCAATACAATGAGCAGTTCTTC